The 7 T cell receptor beta chains presented below share a single source sample, sequenced in a study of cytomegalovirus exposure and HLA in healthy donors (dated by TCRdb to about 2017). Library method: the immunoSEQ multiplex PCR assay. A mixture of 60 forward primers for TCR Vbeta segments and 13 reverse primers for TCR Jbeta segments was used in the multiplex PCR. TCRdb carries this immuneACCESS record with in-frame sequences only. Its versions omit some clonotypes, under half of them owing to an unresolved V gene in the studies checked, with the rest unexplained. The sample table holds roughly 120,000 clones, of which about 74% were seen once. Approximately 2.5% of the sample is held by the ten biggest clonotypes. Specimen: PBMCs. These receptors came from a woman in her 40s in good health and CMV-seropositive.

The V call is TRBV30, the J call TRBJ1-1; D unresolved. V was shortened by 2 bases and J by 2 bases, with 6 bases between the two germline ends. The CDR3 is 12 residues long. Germline CDR1 is GTSNPN and CDR2 is SVGIG (reference sequence). CDR3 in amino acids: CAWSRSNTEAFF. The DNA for the CDR3 is TGTGCCTGGAGTAGGAGTAACACTGAAGCTTTCTTT.

This chain uses TRBV7-8 with TRBJ1-5; the D is unclear. V was pared by 0 bases and J by 2 bases, with 8 bases between. This CDR3 spans 15 amino acids. Germline V lookup: CDR1 SGHVS, CDR2 FQNEAQ. CDR3 sequence reads: CASSLAGVGNQPQHF. The CDR3 region has the DNA TGTGCCAGCAGCTTAGCCGGGGTTGGCAATCAGCCCCAGCATTTT. The entire variable domain, with the rest obtained from reference TRBV7-8 and TRBJ1-5, is as follows: GAGVSQSPRYKVAKRGQDVALRCDPISGHVSLFWYQQALGQGPEFLTYFQNEAQLDKSGLPSDRFFAERPEGSVSTLKIQRTQQEDSAVYLCASSLAGVGNQPQHFGDGTRLSIL.

This chain connects TRBV6-5 to TRBJ2-5; 7 bases match TRBD1. Germline V gene lookup returns CDR1 MNHEY and CDR2 SVGAGI. V dropped 8 bases and J dropped 1; count of bases not matched to a gene: 7. This CDR3 has 14 residues. The CDR3 coding sequence is TGTGCCAGCGCGATACAGGGGCCCCAAGAGACCCAGTACTTC. Translating gives CASAIQGPQETQYF.

The chain is built from TRBV4-2 and TRBJ2-6; TRBD2 matches 8 bases. J lost 0 bases, V lost 0 bases, and 4 bases had no gene match. CDR1 and CDR2 from the germline V gene are LGHNA and YNFKEQ. The CDR3 is made up of 18 amino acids. CDR3 residues: CASSQDGSGGSGANVLTF. The CDR3 DNA follows: TGTGCCAGCAGCCAAGATGGGAGCGGGGGCTCTGGGGCCAACGTCCTGACTTTC.

The genes are TRBV6-1 and TRBJ1-3, with D perhaps TRBD1 (6 bases). CDR3 size: 15 residues. Germline assignment: CDR1 MNHNS and CDR2 SASEGT. V shed 6 bases and J shed 4 bases, with 16 bases lying between them. DNA of the CDR3: TGTGCCAGCAGAAGCCCCTCAGGGGTCGGAAACACCATATATTTT. It codes for CASRSPSGVGNTIYF.

V usage is TRBV27 and J usage is TRBJ1-5; 11 bases are shared with TRBD1. This CDR3 is built from 17 residues. V lost 3 bases and J lost 7; bases outside the gene matches: 11. CDR1 is MNHEY, CDR2 SMNVEV, per germline (reference sequence). CDR3 sequence reads: CASSFKGQGATRQPQHF. Here the CDR3 DNA reads TGTGCCAGCAGTTTTAAAGGACAGGGGGCAACCAGACAGCCCCAGCATTTT.

The CDR3 bases are TGTGCCAGCAGCCTGGAGGCGGGACGGGGGTACAATGAGCAGTTCTTC. It is translated as CASSLEAGRGYNEQFF. The chain is built from TRBV4-2 and TRBJ2-1; possible D gene TRBD2, 6 bases. V dropped 4 bases and J dropped 4 bases, with 17 bases sitting between them. The CDR3 covers 16 residues. Germline loops: CDR1 LGHNA, CDR2 YNFKEQ.